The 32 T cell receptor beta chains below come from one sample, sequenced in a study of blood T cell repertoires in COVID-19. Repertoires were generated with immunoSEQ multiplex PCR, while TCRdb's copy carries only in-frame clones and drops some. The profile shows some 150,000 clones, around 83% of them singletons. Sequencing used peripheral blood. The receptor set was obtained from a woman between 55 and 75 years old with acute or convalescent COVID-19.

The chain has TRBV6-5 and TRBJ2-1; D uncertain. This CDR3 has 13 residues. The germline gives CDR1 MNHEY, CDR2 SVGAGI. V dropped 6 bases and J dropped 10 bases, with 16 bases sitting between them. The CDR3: CASRSGGSEEQFF. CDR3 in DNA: TGTGCCAGCAGGTCTGGCGGATCGGAGGAGCAGTTCTTC.

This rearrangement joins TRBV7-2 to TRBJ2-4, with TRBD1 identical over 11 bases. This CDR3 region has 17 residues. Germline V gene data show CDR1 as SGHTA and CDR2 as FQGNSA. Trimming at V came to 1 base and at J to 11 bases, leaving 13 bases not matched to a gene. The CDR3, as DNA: TGTGCCAGCAGCTTAGGGACAGGGGGCCTGCCTGTAGAACTTCAGTACTTC. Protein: CASSLGTGGLPVELQYF.

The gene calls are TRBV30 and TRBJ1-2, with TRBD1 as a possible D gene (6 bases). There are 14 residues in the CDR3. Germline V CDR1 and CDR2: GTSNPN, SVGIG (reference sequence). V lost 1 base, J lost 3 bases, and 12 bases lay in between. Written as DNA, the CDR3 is TGTGCCTGGAGTGAGGGCAGGGGCTACTATGGCTACACCTTC. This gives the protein CAWSEGRGYYGYTF.

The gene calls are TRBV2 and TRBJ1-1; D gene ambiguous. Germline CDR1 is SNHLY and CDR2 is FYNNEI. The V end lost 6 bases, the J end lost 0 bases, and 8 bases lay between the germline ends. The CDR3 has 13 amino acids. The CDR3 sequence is CASSQYMNTEAFF. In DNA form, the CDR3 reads TGTGCCAGCAGCCAATACATGAACACTGAAGCTTTCTTT. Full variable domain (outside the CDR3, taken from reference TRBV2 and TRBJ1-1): EPEVTQTPSHQVTQMGQEVILRCVPISNHLYFYWYRQILGQKVEFLVSFYNNEISEKSEIFDDQFSVERPDGSNFTLKIRSTKLEDSAMYFCASSQYMNTEAFFGQGTRLTVV.

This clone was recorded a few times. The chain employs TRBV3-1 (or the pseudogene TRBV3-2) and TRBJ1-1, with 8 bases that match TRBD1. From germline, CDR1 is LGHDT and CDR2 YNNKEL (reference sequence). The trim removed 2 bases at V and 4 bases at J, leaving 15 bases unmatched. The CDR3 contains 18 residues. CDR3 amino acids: CASSQTGGTGGLVTEAFF. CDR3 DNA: TGTGCCAGCAGCCAAACAGGGGGTACAGGGGGGTTAGTCACTGAAGCTTTCTTT.

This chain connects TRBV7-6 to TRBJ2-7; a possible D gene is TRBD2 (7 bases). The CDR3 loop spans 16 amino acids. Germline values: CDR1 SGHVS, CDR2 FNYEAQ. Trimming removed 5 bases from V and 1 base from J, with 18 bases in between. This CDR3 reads CASSREAGALSYEQYF. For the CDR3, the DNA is TGTGCCAGCAGCCGAGAGGCGGGGGCCTTATCCTACGAGCAGTACTTC.

The CDR3 DNA sequence: TGTGCCAGCAGTTACCGGACTGAAGCTTTCTTT. Translating it yields CASSYRTEAFF. The chain combines TRBV6-6 with TRBJ1-1; no definite D call. Germline V gene sequence: CDR1 MNHNY, CDR2 SVGAGI (reference sequence). The CDR3 runs 11 residues. V was cut by 2 bases and J by 5 bases, with 3 bases left in between.

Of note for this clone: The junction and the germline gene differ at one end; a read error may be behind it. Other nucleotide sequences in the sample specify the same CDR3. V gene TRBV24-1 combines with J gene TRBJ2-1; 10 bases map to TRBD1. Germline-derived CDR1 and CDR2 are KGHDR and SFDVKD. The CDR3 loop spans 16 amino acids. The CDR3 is CATSDSGTGVYNEQFF. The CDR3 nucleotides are TGTGCCACCAGTGATTCCGGGACAGGGGTCTACAATGAACAGTTCTTC.

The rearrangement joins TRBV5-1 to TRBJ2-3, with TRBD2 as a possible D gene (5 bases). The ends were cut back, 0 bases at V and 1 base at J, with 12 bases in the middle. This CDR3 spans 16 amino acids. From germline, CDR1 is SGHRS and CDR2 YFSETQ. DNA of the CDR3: TGCGCCAGCAGCTTGGGACGAGGACTCGGCACAGATACGCAGTATTTT. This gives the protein CASSLGRGLGTDTQYF.

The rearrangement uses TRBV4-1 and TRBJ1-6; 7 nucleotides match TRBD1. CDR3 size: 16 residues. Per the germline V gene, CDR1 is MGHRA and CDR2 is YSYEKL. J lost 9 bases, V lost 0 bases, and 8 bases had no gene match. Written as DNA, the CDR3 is TGCGCCAGCAGCCAAGAGAAGAGGGGGCTTGGTTCACCCCTCCACTTT. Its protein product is CASSQEKRGLGSPLHF.

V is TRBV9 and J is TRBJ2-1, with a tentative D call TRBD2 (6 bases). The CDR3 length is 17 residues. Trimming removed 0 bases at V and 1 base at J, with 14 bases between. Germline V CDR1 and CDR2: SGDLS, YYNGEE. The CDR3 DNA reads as TGTGCCAGCAGCGTAGGGCCCGGGACTCTGTCCTACAATGAGCAGTTCTTC. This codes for CASSVGPGTLSYNEQFF. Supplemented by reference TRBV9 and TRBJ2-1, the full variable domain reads DSGVTQTPKHLITATGQRVTLRCSPRSGDLSVYWYQQSLDQGLQFLIQYYNGEERAKGNILERFSAQQFPDLHSELNLSSLELGDSALYFCASSVGPGTLSYNEQFFGPGTRLTVL.

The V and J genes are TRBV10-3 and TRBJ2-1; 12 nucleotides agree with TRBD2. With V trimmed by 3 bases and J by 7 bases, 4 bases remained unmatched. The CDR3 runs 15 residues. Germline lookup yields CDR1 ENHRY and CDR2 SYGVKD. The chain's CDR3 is CAISERLAGGNEQFF. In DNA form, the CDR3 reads TGTGCCATCAGTGAAAGGCTAGCGGGGGGGAATGAGCAGTTCTTC.

The CDR3 reads CASSLGGDSGANVLTF. The CDR3 nucleotides read TGCGCCAGCAGCTTGGGGGGAGACTCTGGGGCCAACGTCCTGACTTTC. This chain connects TRBV5-1 to TRBJ2-6; D possibly corresponds to TRBD2 (5 bases). The CDR3 extends over 16 amino acids. From germline, CDR1 is SGHRS and CDR2 YFSETQ. V lost 0 bases to trimming and J lost 0 bases, with 7 bases between them.

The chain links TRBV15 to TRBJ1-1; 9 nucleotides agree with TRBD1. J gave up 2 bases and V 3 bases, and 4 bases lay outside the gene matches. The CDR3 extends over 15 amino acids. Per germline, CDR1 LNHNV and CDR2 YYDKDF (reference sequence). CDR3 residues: CATSRGDRANTEAFF. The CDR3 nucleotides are TGTGCCACCAGCAGGGGGGACAGGGCCAACACTGAAGCTTTCTTT.

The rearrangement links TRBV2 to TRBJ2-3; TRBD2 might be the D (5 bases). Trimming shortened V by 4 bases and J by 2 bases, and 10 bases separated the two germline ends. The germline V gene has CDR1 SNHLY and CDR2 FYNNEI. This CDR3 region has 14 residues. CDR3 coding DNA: TGTGCCAGCAGTGGGCGGGCTTCCACAGATACGCAGTATTTT. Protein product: CASSGRASTDTQYF.

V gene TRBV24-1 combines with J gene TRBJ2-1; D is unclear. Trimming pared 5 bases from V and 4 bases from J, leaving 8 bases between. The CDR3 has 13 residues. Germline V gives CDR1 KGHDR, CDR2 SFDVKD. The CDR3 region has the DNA TGTGCCACCAGTGCCCAGAATTACAATGAGCAGTTCTTC. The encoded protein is CATSAQNYNEQFF.

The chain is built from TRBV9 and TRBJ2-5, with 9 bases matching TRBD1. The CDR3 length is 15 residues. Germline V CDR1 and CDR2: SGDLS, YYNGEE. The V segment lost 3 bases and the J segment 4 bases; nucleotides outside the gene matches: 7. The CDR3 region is CASSATGGDVETQYF. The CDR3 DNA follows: TGTGCCAGCAGCGCGACAGGGGGAGACGTAGAGACCCAGTACTTC.

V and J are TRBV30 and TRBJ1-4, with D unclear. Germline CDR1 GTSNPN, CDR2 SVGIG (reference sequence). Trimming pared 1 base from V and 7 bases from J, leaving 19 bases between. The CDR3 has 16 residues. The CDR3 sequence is CAWSATFVRQREKLFF. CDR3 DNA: TGTGCCTGGAGTGCCACCTTTGTGAGGCAACGTGAAAAACTGTTTTTT.

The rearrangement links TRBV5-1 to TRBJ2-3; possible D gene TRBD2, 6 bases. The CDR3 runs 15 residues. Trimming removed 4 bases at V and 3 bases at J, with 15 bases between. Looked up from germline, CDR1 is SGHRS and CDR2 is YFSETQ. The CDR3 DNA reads TGCGCCAGCAGCCTTTTGGGGGGACGGACAGATACGCAGTATTTT. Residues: CASSLLGGRTDTQYF.

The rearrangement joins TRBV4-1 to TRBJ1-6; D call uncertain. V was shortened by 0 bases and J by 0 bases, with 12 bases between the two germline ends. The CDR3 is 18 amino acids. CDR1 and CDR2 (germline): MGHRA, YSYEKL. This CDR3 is CASSQDKPGSSYNSPLHF. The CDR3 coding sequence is TGCGCCAGCAGCCAAGATAAGCCGGGAAGCTCCTATAATTCACCCCTCCACTTT.

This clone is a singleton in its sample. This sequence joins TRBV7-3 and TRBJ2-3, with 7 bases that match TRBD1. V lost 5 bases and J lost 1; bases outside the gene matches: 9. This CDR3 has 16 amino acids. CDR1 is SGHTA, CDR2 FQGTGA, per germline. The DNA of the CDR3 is TGTGCCAGCAGCCCGGTGGGACAGCAAGGCACAGATACGCAGTATTTT. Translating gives CASSPVGQQGTDTQYF.

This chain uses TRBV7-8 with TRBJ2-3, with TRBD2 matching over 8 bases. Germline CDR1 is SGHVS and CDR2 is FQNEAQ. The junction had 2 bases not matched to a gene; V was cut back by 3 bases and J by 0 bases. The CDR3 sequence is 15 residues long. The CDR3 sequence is CASSLASGSTDTQYF. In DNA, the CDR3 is TGTGCCAGCAGCTTGGCTAGCGGGAGCACAGATACGCAGTATTTT.

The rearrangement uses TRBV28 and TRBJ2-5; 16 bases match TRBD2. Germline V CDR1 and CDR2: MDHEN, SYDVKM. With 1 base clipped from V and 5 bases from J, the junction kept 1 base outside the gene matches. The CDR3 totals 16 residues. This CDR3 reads CASSLSGLAGGETQYF. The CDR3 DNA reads TGTGCCAGCAGTTTATCGGGACTAGCGGGGGGGGAGACCCAGTACTTC.

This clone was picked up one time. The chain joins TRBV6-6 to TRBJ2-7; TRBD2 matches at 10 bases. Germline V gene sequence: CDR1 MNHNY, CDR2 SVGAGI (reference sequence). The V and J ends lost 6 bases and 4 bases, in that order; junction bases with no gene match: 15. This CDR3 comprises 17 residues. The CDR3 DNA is TGTGCCAGCAGGCGATCTAGCGGGGGCTTTTTAACTTACGAGCAGTACGTC. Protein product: CASRRSSGGFLTYEQYV.

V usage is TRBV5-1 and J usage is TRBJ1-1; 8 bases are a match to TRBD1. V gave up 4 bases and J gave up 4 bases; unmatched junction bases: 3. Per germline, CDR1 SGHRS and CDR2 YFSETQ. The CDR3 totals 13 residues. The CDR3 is CASSGTGGTEAFF. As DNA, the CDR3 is TGCGCCAGCAGCGGTACAGGGGGCACTGAAGCTTTCTTT.

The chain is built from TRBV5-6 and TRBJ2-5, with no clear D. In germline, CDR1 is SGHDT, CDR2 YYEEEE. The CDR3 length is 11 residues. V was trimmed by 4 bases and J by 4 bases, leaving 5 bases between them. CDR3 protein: CASSVLETQYF. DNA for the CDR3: TGTGCCAGCAGCGTCCTAGAGACCCAGTACTTC.

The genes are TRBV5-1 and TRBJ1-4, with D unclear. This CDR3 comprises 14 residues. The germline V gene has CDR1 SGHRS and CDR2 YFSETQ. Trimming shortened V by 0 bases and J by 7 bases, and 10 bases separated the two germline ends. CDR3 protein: CASSLDRRREKLFF. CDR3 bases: TGCGCCAGCAGCTTGGACCGGCGGCGTGAAAAACTGTTTTTT.

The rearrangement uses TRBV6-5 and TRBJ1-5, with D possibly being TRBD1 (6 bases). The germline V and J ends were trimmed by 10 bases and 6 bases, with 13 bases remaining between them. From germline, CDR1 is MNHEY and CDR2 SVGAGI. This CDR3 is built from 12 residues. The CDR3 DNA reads TGTGCCACCACAGGGTACGGTCAGCCCCAGCATTTT. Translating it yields CATTGYGQPQHF.

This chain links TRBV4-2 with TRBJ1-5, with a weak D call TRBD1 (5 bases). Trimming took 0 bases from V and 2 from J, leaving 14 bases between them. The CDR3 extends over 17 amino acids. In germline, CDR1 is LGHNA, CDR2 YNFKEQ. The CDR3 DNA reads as TGTGCCAGCAGCCAAGACGTTGTCCAGGGTGGCAATCAGCCCCAGCATTTT. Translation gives CASSQDVVQGGNQPQHF.

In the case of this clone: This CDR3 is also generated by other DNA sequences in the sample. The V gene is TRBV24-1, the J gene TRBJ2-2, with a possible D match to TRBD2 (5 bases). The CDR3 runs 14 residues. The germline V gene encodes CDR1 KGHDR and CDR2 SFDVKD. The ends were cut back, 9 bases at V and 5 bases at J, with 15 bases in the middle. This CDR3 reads CATRGEGATGELFF. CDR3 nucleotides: TGTGCCACCCGAGGAGAGGGCGCTACCGGGGAGCTGTTTTTT.

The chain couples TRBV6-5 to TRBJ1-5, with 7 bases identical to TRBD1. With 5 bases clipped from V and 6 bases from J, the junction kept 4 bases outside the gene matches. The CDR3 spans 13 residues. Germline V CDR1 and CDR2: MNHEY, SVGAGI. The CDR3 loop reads CASSQGGRQPQHF. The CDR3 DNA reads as TGTGCCAGCAGTCAGGGGGGACGTCAGCCCCAGCATTTT.

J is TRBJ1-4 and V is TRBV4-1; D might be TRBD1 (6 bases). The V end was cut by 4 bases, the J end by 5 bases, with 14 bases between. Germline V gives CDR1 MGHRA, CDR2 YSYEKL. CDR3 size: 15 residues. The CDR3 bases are TGCGCCAGCAGCCCTGGGGGCCGAGGGAATGAAAAACTGTTTTTT. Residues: CASSPGGRGNEKLFF.